This section outlines one T cell receptor (beta chain) sequence together with its context. The antigen is undetermined. Given a much more abundant clone one base away, this may be a read error. Without the conserved terminal phenylalanine or tryptophan, this CDR3 likely stems from a read error. This CDR3 comprises 15 residues. Trimming removed 1 base at V and 3 bases at J, with 10 bases between. Germline V gene sequence: CDR1 SGHTA, CDR2 FQGNSA. This entry comes from a study of regulatory T cells in long-lasting Graves disease. Study-wide results and caveats: For persistent Graves' patients, TCR diversity was lower than for newly diagnosed ones.

Combining iRepertoire HTBI primers with Arm-PCR of CDR3 regions, the authors built TCR beta libraries. One entry per CDR3 protein results from TCRdb running MiXCR on the multiplex PCR reads. The sample contains about 300,000 distinct CDR3 sequences, 20% to 25% of which appear only once. Time point reported: persistent/refractory GD, antithyroid drugs over 5 years with positive TRAb. PBMC RNA was the source of the TCR library. The specimen was peripheral blood mononuclear cells (PBMCs), collected when the disease was refractory, from a patient treated with antithyroid drugs. The receptor was derived from a female donor with Graves disease. This chain connects TRBV7-2 to TRBJ1-5; D is possibly TRBD1 (6 bases). CDR3 residues: CASSLDPGANQPQHL. The CDR3 nucleotides read TGTGCCAGCAGCTTAGACCCAGGGGCCAATCAGCCCCAGCATCTT.